These 11 T cell receptor beta chains were all obtained from the same sample, sequenced in a study of blood T cell repertoires in COVID-19. The repertoire was sequenced with immunoSEQ multiplex PCR; TCRdb's copy has only in-frame clones and lacks some. The sample includes a few hundred thousand clones, 80% to 90% of them seen just once. Sequenced material: peripheral blood. The source is a woman aged 70-85 years with COVID-19, enrolled during active disease.

The chain joins TRBV28 to TRBJ1-6; 9 bases are shared with TRBD1. Germline trimming cut 4 bases from V and 4 bases from J; bases unmatched to any gene: 14. The CDR3 is 19 amino acids. Germline assignment: CDR1 MDHEN and CDR2 SYDVKM. CDR3 sequence reads: CASSSLTPGTGLYNSPLHF. The CDR3 DNA sequence: TGTGCCAGCAGTTCCCTTACTCCCGGGACAGGGCTGTATAATTCACCCCTCCACTTT.

The V gene is TRBV15, the J gene TRBJ1-3, with 12 bases matching TRBD1. J was trimmed by 5 bases and V by 3 bases; bases with no gene match: 2. Germline-derived CDR1 and CDR2 are LNHNV and YYDKDF (reference sequence). The CDR3 loop spans 15 amino acids. The CDR3 coding sequence is TGTGCCACCAGCAGGGGACAGGGGGCGCGAAACACCATATATTTT. Its translation is CATSRGQGARNTIYF.

This clone occurred a few times. The chain couples TRBV4-1 to TRBJ1-5; unclear D gene. V shed 0 bases and J shed 7 bases, with 10 bases lying between them. The germline CDR1 and CDR2 sequences are MGHRA and YSYEKL. The CDR3 runs 14 residues. CDR3 sequence reads: CASSQEIGRQPQHF. CDR3 nucleotides: TGCGCCAGCAGCCAAGAGATAGGGAGGCAGCCCCAGCATTTT.

J is TRBJ2-5 and V is TRBV18; D uncertain. The V gene's germline CDR1 is KGHSH and CDR2 LQKENI. V was clipped by 0 bases and J by 0 bases, with 2 bases between them. The length of the CDR3 is 13 residues. The CDR3 DNA reads as TGTGCCAGCTCACCACCCAACCAAGAGACCCAGTACTTC. Amino acids: CASSPPNQETQYF. Together with reference TRBV18 and TRBJ2-5, the CDR3 gives the full variable domain: NAGVMQNPRHLVRRRGQEARLRCSPMKGHSHVYWYRQLPEEGLKFMVYLQKENIIDESGMPKERFSAEFPKEGPSILRIQQVVRGDSAAYFCASSPPNQETQYFGPGTRLLVL.

This chain uses TRBV6-5 with TRBJ2-3, with 7 bases matching TRBD2. V shed 4 bases and J 4 bases; nucleotides not matched to a gene: 5. Germline loops: CDR1 MNHEY, CDR2 SVGAGI. The CDR3 consists of 14 residues. The chain's CDR3 is CASSSGGLADTQYF. CDR3 nucleotides: TGTGCCAGCAGTTCGGGAGGTTTGGCAGATACGCAGTATTTT.

J is TRBJ2-5 and V is TRBV11-3; 12 bases fit TRBD2. The J segment lost 1 base and the V segment lost 5 bases, leaving 5 bases of the junction unmatched. Germline CDR1 is SGHNT and CDR2 is YENEEA. The CDR3 has 16 residues. The CDR3 nucleotides are TGTGCCAGCAGCCCGGGGACTAGCGGGTTCCAAGAGACCCAGTACTTC. It is translated as CASSPGTSGFQETQYF.

The rearrangement links TRBV29-1 to TRBJ1-1; D not certain. Germline CDR1 reads SQVTM; CDR2 reads ANQGSEA. The CDR3 length is 11 residues. Trimming removed 6 bases at V and 4 bases at J, with 9 bases between. The CDR3 DNA reads as TGCAGCGTGCTTCGGGGCACTGAAGCTTTCTTT. Translating it yields CSVLRGTEAFF.

This chain joins TRBV18 and TRBJ2-4, with 8 bases identical to TRBD2. Per germline, CDR1 KGHSH and CDR2 LQKENI. The CDR3 sequence is 17 residues long. V lost 3 bases, J lost 0 bases, and 7 bases stayed unmatched. The CDR3 sequence is CASSPGLAVLAKNIQYF. CDR3 sequence (DNA): TGTGCCAGCTCACCCGGACTAGCAGTTCTAGCCAAAAACATTCAGTACTTC.

The chain recombines TRBV7-2 with TRBJ1-6, with D unresolved. The CDR3 runs 14 residues. Germline CDR1 and CDR2: SGHTA and FQGNSA. V lost 4 bases to trimming and J lost 7 bases, with 11 bases between them. CDR3 coding DNA: TGTGCCAGCAGCTCCGACAACCACAATTCACCCCTCCACTTT. Residues: CASSSDNHNSPLHF.

This clone was recorded a few times. The chain has TRBV6-2 or TRBV6-3 and TRBJ1-5; 8 bases fit TRBD1. The CDR3 totals 18 residues. With V trimmed by 2 bases and J by 4 bases, 13 bases remained unmatched. Germline assignment: CDR1 MNHEY and CDR2 SVGEGT. The CDR3 DNA is TGTGCCAGCAGTTACGAGGTTGGGCAGGGGGCATTGAATCAGCCCCAGCATTTT. Protein product: CASSYEVGQGALNQPQHF.

The chain uses TRBV5-1 and TRBJ2-1; 10 bases agree with TRBD2. Unmatched junction bases numbered 4, after V lost 0 bases and J lost 4 bases. The germline V gene has CDR1 SGHRS and CDR2 YFSETQ. This CDR3 contains 16 residues. CDR3 in amino acids: CASSLEVAGGYNEQFF. In DNA, the CDR3 is TGCGCCAGCAGCTTGGAGGTAGCGGGAGGTTACAATGAGCAGTTCTTC.